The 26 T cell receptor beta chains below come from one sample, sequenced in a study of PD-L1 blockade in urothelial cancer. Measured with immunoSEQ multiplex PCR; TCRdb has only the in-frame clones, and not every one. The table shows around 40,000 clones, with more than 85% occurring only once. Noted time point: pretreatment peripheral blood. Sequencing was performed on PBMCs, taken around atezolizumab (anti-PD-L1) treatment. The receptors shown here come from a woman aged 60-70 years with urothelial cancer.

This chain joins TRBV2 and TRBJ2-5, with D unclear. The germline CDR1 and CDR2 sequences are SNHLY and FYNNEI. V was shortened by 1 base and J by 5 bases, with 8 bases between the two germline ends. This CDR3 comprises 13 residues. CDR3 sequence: CASSEGRSETQYF. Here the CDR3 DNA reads TGTGCCAGCAGTGAAGGACGGAGCGAGACCCAGTACTTC. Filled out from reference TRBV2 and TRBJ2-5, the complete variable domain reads EPEVTQTPSHQVTQMGQEVILRCVPISNHLYFYWYRQILGQKVEFLVSFYNNEISEKSEIFDDQFSVERPDGSNFTLKIRSTKLEDSAMYFCASSEGRSETQYFGPGTRLLVL.

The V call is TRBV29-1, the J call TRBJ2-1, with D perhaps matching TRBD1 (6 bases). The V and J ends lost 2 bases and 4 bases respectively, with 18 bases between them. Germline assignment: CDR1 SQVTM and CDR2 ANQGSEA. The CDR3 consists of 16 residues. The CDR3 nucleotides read TGCAGCGTTGAATTTTATCAGGGGCAGCCTTACAATGAGCAGTTCTTC. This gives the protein CSVEFYQGQPYNEQFF.

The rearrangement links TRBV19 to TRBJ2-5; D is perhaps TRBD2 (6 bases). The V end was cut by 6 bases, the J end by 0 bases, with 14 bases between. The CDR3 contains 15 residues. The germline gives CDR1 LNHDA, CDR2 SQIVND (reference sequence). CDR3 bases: TGTGCCAGTAGCGGGGCGGGAAGCCACCAAGAGACCCAGTACTTC. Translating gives CASSGAGSHQETQYF.

The CDR3 coding sequence is TGTGCCAGCAGGGGAGGTAACGAGCAGTACTTC. Translated: CASRGGNEQYF. The rearrangement joins TRBV7-9 to TRBJ2-7, with a tentative D call TRBD2 (6 bases). The V gene lost 6 bases and the J gene lost 5 bases, with 8 bases spanning the gap. This CDR3 has 11 residues. The V gene's germline CDR1 is SEHNR and CDR2 FQNEAQ (reference sequence).

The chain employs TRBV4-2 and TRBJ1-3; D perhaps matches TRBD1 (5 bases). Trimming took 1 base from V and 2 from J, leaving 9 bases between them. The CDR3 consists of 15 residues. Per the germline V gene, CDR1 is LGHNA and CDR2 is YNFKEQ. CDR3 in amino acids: CASSQVTGAGNTIYF. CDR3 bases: TGTGCCAGCAGCCAAGTCACAGGTGCTGGAAACACCATATATTTT.

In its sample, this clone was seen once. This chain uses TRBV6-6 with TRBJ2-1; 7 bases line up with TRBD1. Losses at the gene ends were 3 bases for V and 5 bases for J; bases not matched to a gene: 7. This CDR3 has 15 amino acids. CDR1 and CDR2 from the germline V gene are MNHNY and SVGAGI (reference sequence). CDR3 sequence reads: CASSYRTGGNNEQFF. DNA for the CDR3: TGTGCCAGCAGTTATAGGACAGGAGGCAACAATGAGCAGTTCTTC.

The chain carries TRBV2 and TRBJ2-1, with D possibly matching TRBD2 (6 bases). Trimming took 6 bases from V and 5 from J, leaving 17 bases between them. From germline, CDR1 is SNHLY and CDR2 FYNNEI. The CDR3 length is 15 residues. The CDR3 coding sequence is TGTGCCAGCAGGTTTCGGGAGTCCCAGAACAATGAGCAGTTCTTC. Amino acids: CASRFRESQNNEQFF.

CDR3 sequence: CAWSVPSNRVRYNEQFF. The CDR3 nucleotides are TGTGCCTGGAGTGTACCCTCAAACAGGGTTCGGTACAATGAGCAGTTCTTC. The rearrangement links TRBV30 to TRBJ2-1, with D possibly TRBD1 on 6 matching bases. CDR1 and CDR2 from the germline V gene are GTSNPN and SVGIG (reference sequence). CDR3 length: 17 amino acids. Trimming shortened V by 0 bases and J by 4 bases, and 19 bases separated the two germline ends.

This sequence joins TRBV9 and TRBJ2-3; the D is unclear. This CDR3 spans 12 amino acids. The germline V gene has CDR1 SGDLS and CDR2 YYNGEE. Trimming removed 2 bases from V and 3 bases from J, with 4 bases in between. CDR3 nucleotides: TGTGCCAGCAGCGTTAGAACAGATACGCAGTATTTT. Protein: CASSVRTDTQYF. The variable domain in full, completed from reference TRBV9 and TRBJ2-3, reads DSGVTQTPKHLITATGQRVTLRCSPRSGDLSVYWYQQSLDQGLQFLIQYYNGEERAKGNILERFSAQQFPDLHSELNLSSLELGDSALYFCASSVRTDTQYFGPGTRLTVL.

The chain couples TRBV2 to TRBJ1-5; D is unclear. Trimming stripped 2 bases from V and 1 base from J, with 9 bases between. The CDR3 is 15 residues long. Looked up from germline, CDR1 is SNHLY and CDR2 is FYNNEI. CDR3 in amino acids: CASSEQPGSNQPQHF. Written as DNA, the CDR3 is TGTGCCAGCAGTGAACAGCCGGGGAGCAATCAGCCCCAGCATTTT.

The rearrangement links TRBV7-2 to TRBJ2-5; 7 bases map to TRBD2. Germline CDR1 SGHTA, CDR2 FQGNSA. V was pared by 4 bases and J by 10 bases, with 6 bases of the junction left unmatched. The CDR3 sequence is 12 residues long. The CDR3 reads CASSSQRGDQYF. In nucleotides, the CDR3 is TGTGCCAGCAGCTCTCAGCGGGGAGACCAGTACTTC.

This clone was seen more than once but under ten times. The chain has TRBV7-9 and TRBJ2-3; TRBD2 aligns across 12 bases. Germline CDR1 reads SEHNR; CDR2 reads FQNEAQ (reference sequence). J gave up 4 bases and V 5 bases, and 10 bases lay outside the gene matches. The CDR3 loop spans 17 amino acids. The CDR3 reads CASSPPSSGRAPDTQYF. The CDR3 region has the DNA TGTGCCAGCAGCCCCCCCTCTAGCGGGAGGGCCCCAGATACGCAGTATTTT. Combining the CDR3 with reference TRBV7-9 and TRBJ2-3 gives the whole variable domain DTGVSQNPRHKITKRGQNVTFRCDPISEHNRLYWYRQTLGQGPEFLTYFQNEAQLEKSRLLSDRFSAERPKGSFSTLEIQRTEQGDSAMYLCASSPPSSGRAPDTQYFGPGTRLTVL.

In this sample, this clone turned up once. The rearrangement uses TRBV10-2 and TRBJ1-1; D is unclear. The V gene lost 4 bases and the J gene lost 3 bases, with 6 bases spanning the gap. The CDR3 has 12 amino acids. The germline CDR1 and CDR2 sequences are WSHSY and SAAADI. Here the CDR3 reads CASSVEDTEAFF. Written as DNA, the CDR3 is TGCGCCAGCAGTGTTGAGGACACTGAAGCTTTCTTT.

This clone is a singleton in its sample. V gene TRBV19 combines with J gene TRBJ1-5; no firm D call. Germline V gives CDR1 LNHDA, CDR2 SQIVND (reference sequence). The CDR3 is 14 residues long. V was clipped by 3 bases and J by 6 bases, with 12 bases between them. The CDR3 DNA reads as TGTGCCAGTAGTATCGTCGGGAAGGCTCAGCCCCAGCATTTT. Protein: CASSIVGKAQPQHF.

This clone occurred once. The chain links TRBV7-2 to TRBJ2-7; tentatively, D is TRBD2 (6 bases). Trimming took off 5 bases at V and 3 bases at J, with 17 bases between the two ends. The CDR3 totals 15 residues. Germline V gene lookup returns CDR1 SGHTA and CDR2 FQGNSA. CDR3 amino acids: CASSPLGAGNYEQYF. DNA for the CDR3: TGTGCCAGCAGCCCTCTTGGGGCGGGGAACTACGAGCAGTACTTC.

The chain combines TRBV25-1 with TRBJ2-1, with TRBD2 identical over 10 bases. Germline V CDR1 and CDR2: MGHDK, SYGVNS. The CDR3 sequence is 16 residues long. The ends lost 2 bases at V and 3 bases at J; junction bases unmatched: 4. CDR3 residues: CASSETSGAYYNEQFF. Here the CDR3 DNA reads TGTGCCAGCAGTGAAACTAGCGGGGCTTACTACAATGAGCAGTTCTTC.

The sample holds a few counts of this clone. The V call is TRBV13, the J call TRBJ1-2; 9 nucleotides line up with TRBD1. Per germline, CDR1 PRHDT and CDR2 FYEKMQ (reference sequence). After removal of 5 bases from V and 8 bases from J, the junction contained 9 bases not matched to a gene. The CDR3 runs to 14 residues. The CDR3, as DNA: TGTGCCAGCAGCCAGGGACAGGGACTATCGGGCTACACCTTC. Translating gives CASSQGQGLSGYTF.

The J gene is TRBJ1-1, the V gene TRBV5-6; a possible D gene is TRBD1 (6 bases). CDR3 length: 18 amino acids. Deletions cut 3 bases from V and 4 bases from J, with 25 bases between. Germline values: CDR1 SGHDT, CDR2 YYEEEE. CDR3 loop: CASSSLGAGVRSSTEAFF. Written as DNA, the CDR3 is TGTGCCAGCAGCTCACTAGGGGCAGGGGTCCGGTCGAGCACTGAAGCTTTCTTT.

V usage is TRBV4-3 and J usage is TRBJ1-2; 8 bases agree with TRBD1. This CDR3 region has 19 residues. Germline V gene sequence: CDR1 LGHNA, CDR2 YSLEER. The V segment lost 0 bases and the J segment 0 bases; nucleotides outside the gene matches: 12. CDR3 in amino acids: CASSQDYGTGGLTNYGYTF. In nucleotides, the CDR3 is TGCGCCAGCAGCCAAGATTACGGAACAGGGGGTTTGACTAACTATGGCTACACCTTC.

The CDR3: CASTLGAGYEQFF. In DNA form, the CDR3 reads TGTGCCAGCACCCTCGGGGCGGGGTATGAGCAGTTCTTC. V is TRBV9 and J is TRBJ2-1; D possibly corresponds to TRBD2 (6 bases). CDR1 SGDLS and CDR2 YYNGEE come from the germline V gene. CDR3 size: 13 residues. V shed 6 bases and J shed 8 bases, with 15 bases lying between them.

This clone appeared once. CDR3 region: CASSPYGFQTQYF. In DNA, the CDR3 is TGTGCCAGCTCACCGTACGGTTTTCAGACCCAGTACTTC. The rearrangement joins TRBV18 to TRBJ2-5; D is ambiguous. CDR3 length equals 13 residues. V lost 3 bases, J lost 6 bases, and 11 bases lay in between. In germline, CDR1 is KGHSH, CDR2 LQKENI.

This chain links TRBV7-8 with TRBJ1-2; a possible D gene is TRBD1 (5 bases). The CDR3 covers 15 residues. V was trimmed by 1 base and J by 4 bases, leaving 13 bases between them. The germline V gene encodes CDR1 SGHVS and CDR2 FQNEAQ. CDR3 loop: CASSLVGGSSYGYTF. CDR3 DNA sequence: TGTGCCAGCAGCTTAGTCGGGGGGAGCAGCTATGGCTACACCTTC.

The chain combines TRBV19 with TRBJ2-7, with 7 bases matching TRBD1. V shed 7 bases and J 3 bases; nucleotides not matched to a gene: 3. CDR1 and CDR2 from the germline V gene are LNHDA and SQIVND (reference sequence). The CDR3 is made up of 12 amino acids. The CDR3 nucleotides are TGTGCCAGTAAGGGGGCTCACTACGAGCAGTACTTC. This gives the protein CASKGAHYEQYF.

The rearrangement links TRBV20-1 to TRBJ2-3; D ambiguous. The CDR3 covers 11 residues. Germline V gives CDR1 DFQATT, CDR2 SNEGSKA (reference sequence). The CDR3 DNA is TGCAGCGCGAACCGGGTAAATACGCAGTATTTT. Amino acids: CSANRVNTQYF.

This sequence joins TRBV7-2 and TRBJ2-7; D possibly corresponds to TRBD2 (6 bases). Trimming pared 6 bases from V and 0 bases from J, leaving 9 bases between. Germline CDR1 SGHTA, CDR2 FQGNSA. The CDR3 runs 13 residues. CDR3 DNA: TGTGCCAGCAGGGCGGGAATCTCCTACGAGCAGTACTTC. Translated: CASRAGISYEQYF. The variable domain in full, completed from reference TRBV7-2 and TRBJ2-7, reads GAGVSQSPSNKVTEKGKDVELRCDPISGHTALYWYRQSLGQGLEFLIYFQGNSAPDKSGLPSDRFSAERTGGSVSTLTIQRTQQEDSAVYLCASRAGISYEQYFGPGTRLTVT.

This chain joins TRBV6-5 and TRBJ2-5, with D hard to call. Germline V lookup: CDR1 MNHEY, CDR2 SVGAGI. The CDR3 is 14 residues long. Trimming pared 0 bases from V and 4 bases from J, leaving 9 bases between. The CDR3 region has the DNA TGTGCCAGCAGTTACTCAGCGCGTTCAGAGACCCAGTACTTC. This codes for CASSYSARSETQYF.